Below, 9 T cell receptor beta chains from the same sample are listed, as sequenced in a study of blood T cells in healthy people across ages. Sample-barcoded 5' priming and a J-beta primer mix drove a second PCR of roughly 7 to 11 cycles. TCRdb redid the calling of the 5' RACE reads with MiXCR, one entry per CDR3 protein. Of hundreds of thousands of distinct CDR3 sequences listed, around 38% are singletons. Material: blood. These receptors were collected from an elderly man in good health.

The chain combines TRBV6-2 or TRBV6-3 with TRBJ1-2, with TRBD1 matching 9 bases. The germline V gene has CDR1 MNHEY and CDR2 SVGEGT. V lost 4 bases to trimming and J lost 4 bases; unmatched junction nucleotides: 7. The CDR3 is 15 residues long. Here the CDR3 reads CASSLPGQGVYGYTF. DNA of the CDR3: TGTGCCAGCAGTTTACCGGGACAGGGAGTCTATGGCTACACCTTC.

Turning to this clonotype: At one boundary the junction diverges from the germline segment, which might be a read error. The chain is built from TRBV10-3 and TRBJ2-4; D is unresolved. The end of the DNA aligns better with TRBJ2-7, so the J call may be wrong. Germline V gene data show CDR1 as ENHRY and CDR2 as SYGVKD. CDR3 length: 15 residues. The CDR3 protein is CAISESDGSPDEQYF. The CDR3 region has the DNA TGCGCCATCAGTGAGTCTGACGGTTCCCCGGACGAGCAGTACTTC.

The rearrangement joins TRBV20-1 to TRBJ1-5, with 7 bases aligning to TRBD1. The germline CDR1 and CDR2 sequences are DFQATT and SNEGSKA (reference sequence). V was clipped by 5 bases and J by 5 bases; unmatched bases: 9. This CDR3 spans 14 amino acids. In DNA, the CDR3 is TGCAGTGCTTCCCACCGGGACAGACATCAGCCCCAGCATTTT. Protein sequence: CSASHRDRHQPQHF.

The chain combines TRBV7-9 with TRBJ2-6, with unresolved D. Germline values: CDR1 SEHNR, CDR2 FQNEAQ (reference sequence). The germline V and J ends were trimmed by 3 bases and 1 base, with 10 bases remaining between them. The CDR3 length is 16 residues. The CDR3 nucleotides read TGTGCCAGCAGCTTTTTCCTCAATTCTGGGGCCAACGTCCTGACTTTC. It is translated as CASSFFLNSGANVLTF.

About this clonotype: A read error may be the cause here, since a much bigger clone is one base away. The chain is built from TRBV12-3 or TRBV12-4 and TRBJ1-2; 7 bases fit TRBD1. CDR3 length: 15 residues. This chain's CDR3 is CVSSPMRGGHYGYTF. The CDR3 DNA sequence: TGTGTCAGCAGTCCAATGAGAGGGGGCCACTATGGCTACACCTTC.

This rearrangement joins TRBV5-1 to TRBJ1-1; no definite D call. Germline CDR1 is SGHRS and CDR2 is YFSETQ. V lost 0 bases, J lost 0 bases, and 9 bases lay in between. The CDR3 totals 15 residues. CDR3: CASSLEHRLNTEAFF. The CDR3 DNA reads TGCGCCAGCAGCTTGGAACACCGACTGAACACTGAAGCTTTCTTT.

The chain uses TRBV6-2 or TRBV6-3 and TRBJ2-7; TRBD1 matches at 9 bases. Losses at the gene ends were 4 bases for V and 3 bases for J; bases not matched to a gene: 10. The CDR3 runs to 16 residues. The germline CDR1 and CDR2 sequences are MNHEY and SVGEGT. DNA of the CDR3: TGTGCCAGCAGTTGGACACAGGGGGCAAGTCGCTACGAGCAGTACTTC. This gives the protein CASSWTQGASRYEQYF.

This clonotype appeared a few times. J is TRBJ2-5 and V is TRBV28, with D possibly being TRBD2 (6 bases). Germline values: CDR1 MDHEN, CDR2 SYDVKM. Between the trimmed V and J ends, which lost 4 bases and 5 bases, there was a span of 17 bases. The CDR3 extends over 15 amino acids. The CDR3 protein is CASSSPTVGGETQYF. The CDR3 region has the DNA TGTGCCAGCAGTTCGCCGACTGTTGGAGGGGAGACCCAGTACTTC. Full variable domain (rest looked up from reference TRBV28 and TRBJ2-5): DVKVTQSSRYLVKRTGEKVFLECVQDMDHENMFWYRQDPGLGLRLIYFSYDVKMKEKGDIPEGYSVSREKKERFSLILESASTNQTSMYLCASSSPTVGGETQYFGPGTRLLVL.

This clonotype has only a few counts. The chain is built from TRBV11-2 and TRBJ2-3; D call uncertain. CDR1 and CDR2 (germline): SGHAT, FQNNGV. V dropped 2 bases and J dropped 2 bases, with 11 bases sitting between them. The CDR3 sequence is 15 residues long. The chain's CDR3 is CASSLSGGLTDTQYF. The CDR3 coding sequence is TGTGCCAGCAGCTTATCCGGCGGCCTCACAGATACGCAGTATTTT.